This T cell receptor beta chain was captured in a study of shared clonotypes between healthy human individuals. Whole-study findings and limits: At large depth, rarefaction still showed sorted-subset sequencing to be incomplete.

Per germline, CDR1 SGHRS and CDR2 YFSETQ. The CDR3 consists of 14 residues. Trimming pared 0 bases from V and 3 bases from J, leaving 9 bases between. As for this clone: Its target is not known.

At deep level, the assay was performed. Profiling relied on immunoSEQ multiplex PCR, and the TCRdb table lists in-frame clones only, not all of them. The table has 2,500,000 or so clones, around nine tenths seen once. The specimen sequenced was naive CD4+ T cells sorted from blood. As for subset: CD45RA+ positively selected. The chain uses TRBV5-1 and TRBJ1-2; D is ambiguous. The clonotype was recovered from a man aged 18 to 35 in good health. CDR3 nucleotides: TGCGCCAGCAGCTTGGATGAAGGGTACTATGGCTACACCTTC. Translated: CASSLDEGYYGYTF. Complete variable domain (other parts from reference TRBV5-1 and TRBJ1-2): KAGVTQTPRYLIKTRGQQVTLSCSPISGHRSVSWYQQTPGQGLQFLFEYFSETQRNKGNFPGRFSGRQFSNSRSEMNVSTLELGDSALYLCASSLDEGYYGYTFGSGTRLTVV.